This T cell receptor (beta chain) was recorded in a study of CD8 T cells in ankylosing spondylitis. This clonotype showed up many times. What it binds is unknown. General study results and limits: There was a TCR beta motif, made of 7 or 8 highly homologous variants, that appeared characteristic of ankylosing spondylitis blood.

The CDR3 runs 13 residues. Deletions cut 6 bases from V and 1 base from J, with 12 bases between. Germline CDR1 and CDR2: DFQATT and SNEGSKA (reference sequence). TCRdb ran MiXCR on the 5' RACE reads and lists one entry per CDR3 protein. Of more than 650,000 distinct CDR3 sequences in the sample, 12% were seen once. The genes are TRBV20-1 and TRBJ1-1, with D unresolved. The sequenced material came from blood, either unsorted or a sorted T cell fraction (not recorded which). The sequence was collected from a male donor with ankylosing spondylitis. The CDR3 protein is CSAENLQNTEAFF. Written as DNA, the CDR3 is TGCAGTGCCGAGAACCTTCAGAACACTGAAGCTTTCTTT.